This T cell receptor beta chain was documented in a study of T cells in Graves' hyperthyroidism and ophthalmopathy. Template material for amplifying TCR beta CDR3 regions consisted of RNA transcripts. The study used the HTBI primer set for a first-round RT-PCR of the TCR CDR3. TCRdb independently ran MiXCR on the multiplex PCR reads; one entry per CDR3 protein. The sample consists of 450,000 to 650,000 distinct CDR3 sequences, about a fifth of them appearing once. There are many counts of this clonotype. The antigen remains unidentified. General observations from the study: Among thyroid clonotypes expanded above 0.001, most also appeared in blood.

Graves' hyperthyroidism was deemed stable given no ophthalmopathy progression within 18 months. The V segment lost 5 bases and the J segment 0 bases; nucleotides outside the gene matches: 9. Germline V gene data show CDR1 as MDHEN and CDR2 as SYDVKM. This CDR3 has 17 amino acids. This receptor was taken from a man aged 18-30 years with Graves' hyperthyroidism. Sequences were obtained from blood. The rearrangement uses TRBV28 and TRBJ1-5; TRBD1 matches 8 bases. The CDR3 DNA reads as TGTGCCAGCAGTCTCCGGGACAGGAGTTATAGCAATCAGCCCCAGCATTTT. Protein product: CASSLRDRSYSNQPQHF. Full variable domain (outside the CDR3, taken from reference TRBV28 and TRBJ1-5): DVKVTQSSRYLVKRTGEKVFLECVQDMDHENMFWYRQDPGLGLRLIYFSYDVKMKEKGDIPEGYSVSREKKERFSLILESASTNQTSMYLCASSLRDRSYSNQPQHFGDGTRLSIL.